Presented here are 13 T cell receptor beta chains from one specimen sequenced in a study of blood T cell repertoires in COVID-19. Assay used: immunoSEQ multiplex PCR; TCRdb lists only in-frame clones, some missing. Among about 250,000 clones listed, 80% to 90% were seen once. The sample taken for sequencing was peripheral blood. These receptors came from a man aged 80 or over with acute or convalescent COVID-19.

The chain couples TRBV9 to TRBJ1-5, with TRBD1 matching over 7 bases. The germline CDR1 and CDR2 sequences are SGDLS and YYNGEE. V gave up 3 bases and J gave up 0 bases; unmatched junction bases: 3. The CDR3 totals 15 residues. The CDR3 is CASSATGDSNQPQHF. Written as DNA, the CDR3 is TGTGCCAGCAGCGCAACAGGGGATAGCAATCAGCCCCAGCATTTT.

As concerns this clone: Other DNA sequences in the sample encode the same CDR3. V is TRBV9 and J is TRBJ2-2, with D tentatively TRBD2 (5 bases). CDR1 and CDR2 (germline): SGDLS, YYNGEE. This CDR3 spans 15 amino acids. V was cut by 0 bases and J by 0 bases, with 6 bases left in between. CDR3 DNA: TGTGCCAGCAGCGTAGGGGAGTCGAACACCGGGGAGCTGTTTTTT. It specifies CASSVGESNTGELFF.

This chain links TRBV3-1 (or the pseudogene TRBV3-2) with TRBJ2-1; maybe TRBD1 (6 bases). The germline gives CDR1 LGHDT, CDR2 YNNKEL (reference sequence). Trimming cost V 5 bases and J 6 bases, with 8 bases left between them. The CDR3 extends over 12 amino acids. CDR3 nucleotide sequence: TGTGCCAGCAGCTCAGGGGTCAATGAGCAGTTCTTC. Amino acid sequence: CASSSGVNEQFF.

V is TRBV7-9 and J is TRBJ2-1; TRBD2 matches 8 bases. This CDR3 has 14 amino acids. Trimming at V came to 4 bases and at J to 9 bases, leaving 8 bases not matched to a gene. Germline V CDR1 and CDR2: SEHNR, FQNEAQ (reference sequence). The DNA for the CDR3 is TGTGCCAGCAGCTCCCACGGGGGGGTTAGTGAGCAGTTCTTC. The encoded protein is CASSSHGGVSEQFF. The variable domain in full, with the rest retrieved from reference TRBV7-9 and TRBJ2-1, is DTGVSQNPRHKITKRGQNVTFRCDPISEHNRLYWYRQTLGQGPEFLTYFQNEAQLEKSRLLSDRFSAERPKGSFSTLEIQRTEQGDSAMYLCASSSHGGVSEQFFGPGTRLTVL.

This clone appeared a single time. V gene TRBV7-3 combines with J gene TRBJ2-3, with a tentative D call TRBD2 (5 bases). V lost 5 bases and J 0 bases, leaving 12 bases between the germline ends. Germline V gene data show CDR1 as SGHTA and CDR2 as FQGTGA. The CDR3 has 15 amino acids. The CDR3 DNA reads TGTGCCAGCAGCCCTCGGGGTTCCAGCACAGATACGCAGTATTTT. Translation gives CASSPRGSSTDTQYF.

V usage is TRBV28 and J usage is TRBJ1-2; TRBD1 matches 7 bases. Germline lookup yields CDR1 MDHEN and CDR2 SYDVKM. V lost 8 bases, J lost 1 base, and 7 bases stayed unmatched. The CDR3 sequence is 14 residues long. This CDR3 reads CASRETGVNYGYTF. The CDR3 DNA is TGTGCCAGCCGCGAAACAGGGGTTAACTATGGCTACACCTTC.

The chain employs TRBV9 and TRBJ2-1; 7 nucleotides line up with TRBD2. Germline CDR1 SGDLS, CDR2 YYNGEE. The CDR3 spans 17 residues. V lost 4 bases and J lost 1; bases outside the gene matches: 11. The DNA for the CDR3 is TGTGCCAGCAGCCGGTCCCTCCGGGGGGTGTCCTACAATGAGCAGTTCTTC. This gives the protein CASSRSLRGVSYNEQFF.

The chain couples TRBV28 to TRBJ1-1, with 7 bases identical to TRBD1. CDR3 size: 14 residues. CDR1 is MDHEN, CDR2 SYDVKM, per germline. J gave up 5 bases and V 4 bases, and 7 bases lay outside the gene matches. This CDR3 reads CASSSAGGITEAFF. CDR3 in DNA: TGTGCCAGCAGTTCCGCAGGGGGGATAACTGAAGCTTTCTTT.

CDR3 in DNA: TGTGCCAGCTCACCCCAGACTGGGGAGTCGGAGCAGTTCTTC. It yields the protein CASSPQTGESEQFF. J is TRBJ2-1 and V is TRBV18; a weak D match, TRBD2 (5 bases). Trimming removed 3 bases from V and 10 bases from J, with 16 bases in between. CDR3 length: 14 amino acids. Germline lookup yields CDR1 KGHSH and CDR2 LQKENI.

The chain has TRBV3-1 (or the pseudogene TRBV3-2) and TRBJ2-7; 11 positions match TRBD1. CDR3 length: 14 amino acids. With 2 bases clipped from V and 6 bases from J, the junction kept 3 bases outside the gene matches. Germline CDR1 is LGHDT and CDR2 is YNNKEL (reference sequence). CDR3 coding DNA: TGTGCCAGCAGCCAATTGGGGACAGGGGGCGAGCAGTACTTC. Translated, it gives CASSQLGTGGEQYF.

This clone was found once. This chain links TRBV29-1 with TRBJ1-1, with 7 bases identical to TRBD1. CDR3 length equals 14 residues. Germline V gene lookup returns CDR1 SQVTM and CDR2 ANQGSEA. The V gene end was trimmed by 5 bases and the J gene end by 1 base; junction bases not matched to a gene: 7. The CDR3 here is CSVHTGVSNTEAFF. For the CDR3, the DNA is TGCAGCGTTCACACAGGGGTTTCGAACACTGAAGCTTTCTTT. Filled out from reference TRBV29-1 and TRBJ1-1, the complete variable domain reads SAVISQKPSRDICQRGTSLTIQCQVDSQVTMMFWYRQQPGQSLTLIATANQGSEATYESGFVIDKFPISRPNLTFSTLTVSNMSPEDSSIYLCSVHTGVSNTEAFFGQGTRLTVV.

Notes on this clone: Other nucleotide sequences in the sample specify the same CDR3. The chain uses TRBV7-3 and TRBJ2-2; D not certain. The V and J ends lost 5 bases and 1 base respectively, with 8 bases between them. The CDR3 runs to 14 residues. Germline V lookup: CDR1 SGHTA, CDR2 FQGTGA. The CDR3 reads CASSPQQNTGELFF. CDR3 DNA sequence: TGTGCCAGCAGCCCTCAACAGAACACCGGGGAGCTGTTTTTT.

This chain uses TRBV28 with TRBJ2-1; TRBD2 matches at 7 bases. In germline, CDR1 is MDHEN, CDR2 SYDVKM. The junction had 7 bases not matched to a gene; V was cut back by 1 base and J by 7 bases. The CDR3 is 15 amino acids. CDR3 protein: CASSLSGGRSNEQFF. CDR3 sequence (DNA): TGTGCCAGCAGTTTATCAGGCGGGAGATCTAATGAGCAGTTCTTC.